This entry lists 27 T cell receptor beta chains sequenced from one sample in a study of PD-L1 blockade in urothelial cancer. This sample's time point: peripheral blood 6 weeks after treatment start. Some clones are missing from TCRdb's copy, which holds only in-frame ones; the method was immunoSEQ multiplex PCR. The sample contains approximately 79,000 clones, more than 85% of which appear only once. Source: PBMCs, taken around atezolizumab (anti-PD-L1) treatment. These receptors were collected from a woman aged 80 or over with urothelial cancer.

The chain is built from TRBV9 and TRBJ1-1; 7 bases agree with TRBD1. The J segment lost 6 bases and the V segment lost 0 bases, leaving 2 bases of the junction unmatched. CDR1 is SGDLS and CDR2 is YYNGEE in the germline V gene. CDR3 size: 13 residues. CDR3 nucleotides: TGTGCCAGCAGCGTAGTAGGGGGCGCTGAAGCTTTCTTT. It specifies CASSVVGGAEAFF. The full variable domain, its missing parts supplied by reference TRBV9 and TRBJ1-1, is DSGVTQTPKHLITATGQRVTLRCSPRSGDLSVYWYQQSLDQGLQFLIQYYNGEERAKGNILERFSAQQFPDLHSELNLSSLELGDSALYFCASSVVGGAEAFFGQGTRLTVV.

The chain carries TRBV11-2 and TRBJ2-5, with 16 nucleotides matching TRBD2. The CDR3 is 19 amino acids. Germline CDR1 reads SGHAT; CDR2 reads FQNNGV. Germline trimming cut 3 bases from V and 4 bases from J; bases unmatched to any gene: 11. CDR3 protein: CASSLGWGTSGRAAETQYF. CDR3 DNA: TGTGCCAGCAGCTTGGGGTGGGGGACTAGCGGGAGGGCAGCAGAGACCCAGTACTTC.

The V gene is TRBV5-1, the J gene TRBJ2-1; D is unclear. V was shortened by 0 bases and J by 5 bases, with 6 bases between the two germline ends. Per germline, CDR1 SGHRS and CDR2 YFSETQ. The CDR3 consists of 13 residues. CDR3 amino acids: CASSLELHNEQFF. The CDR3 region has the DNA TGCGCCAGCAGCTTGGAACTACACAATGAGCAGTTCTTC.

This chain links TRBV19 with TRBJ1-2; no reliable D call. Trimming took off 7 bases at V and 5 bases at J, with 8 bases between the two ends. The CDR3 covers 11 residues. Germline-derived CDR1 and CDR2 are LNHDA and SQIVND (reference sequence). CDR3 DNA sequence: TGTGCCAGTAACGGAGAATATGGCTACACCTTC. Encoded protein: CASNGEYGYTF.

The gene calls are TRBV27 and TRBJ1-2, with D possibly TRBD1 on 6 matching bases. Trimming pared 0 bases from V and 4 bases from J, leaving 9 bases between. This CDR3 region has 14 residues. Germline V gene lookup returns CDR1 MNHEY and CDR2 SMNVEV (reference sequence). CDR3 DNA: TGTGCCAGCAGTTTATCAGGGGGTGGCTATGGCTACACCTTC. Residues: CASSLSGGGYGYTF.

The CDR3, as DNA: TGTGCCAGCAGTTTAATCAGGGACTATGGCTACACCTTC. This translates into CASSLIRDYGYTF. The J gene is TRBJ1-2, the V gene TRBV27; possibly TRBD1 for D (5 bases). V lost 2 bases, J lost 3 bases, and 7 bases lay in between. Germline lookup yields CDR1 MNHEY and CDR2 SMNVEV (reference sequence). The CDR3 has 13 residues.

The CDR3 loop is CASRPDGSTGELFF. CDR3 bases: TGTGCCAGCAGACCGGACGGGAGCACCGGGGAGCTGTTTTTT. This rearrangement joins TRBV2 to TRBJ2-2; TRBD2 might be the D (6 bases). Trimming cost V 6 bases and J 4 bases, with 12 bases left between them. Germline values: CDR1 SNHLY, CDR2 FYNNEI. The CDR3 spans 14 residues.

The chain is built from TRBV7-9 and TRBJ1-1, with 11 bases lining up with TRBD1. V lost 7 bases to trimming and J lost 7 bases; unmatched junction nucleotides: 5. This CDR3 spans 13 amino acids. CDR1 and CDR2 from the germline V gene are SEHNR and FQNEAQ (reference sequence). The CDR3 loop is CASTIGTGGEAFF. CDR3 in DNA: TGTGCCAGCACCATAGGGACAGGGGGTGAAGCTTTCTTT.

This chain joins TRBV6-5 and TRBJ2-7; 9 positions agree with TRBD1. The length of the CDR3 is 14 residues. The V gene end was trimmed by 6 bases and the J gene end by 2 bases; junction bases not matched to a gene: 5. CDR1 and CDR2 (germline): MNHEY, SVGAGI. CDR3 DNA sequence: TGTGCCAGCAGCAAAAGGACAGGGGCCTACGAGCAGTACTTC. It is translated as CASSKRTGAYEQYF.

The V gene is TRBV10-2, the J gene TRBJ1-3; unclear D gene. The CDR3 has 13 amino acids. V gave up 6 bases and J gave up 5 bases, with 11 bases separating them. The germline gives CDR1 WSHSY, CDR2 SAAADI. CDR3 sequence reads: CASSRTLRNTIYF. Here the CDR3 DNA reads TGCGCCAGCAGCCGGACTCTCCGAAACACCATATATTTT.

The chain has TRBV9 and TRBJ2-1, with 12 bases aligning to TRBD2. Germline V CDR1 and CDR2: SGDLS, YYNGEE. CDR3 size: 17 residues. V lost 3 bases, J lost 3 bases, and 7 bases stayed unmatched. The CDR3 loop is CASSDIRTSGNYNEQFF. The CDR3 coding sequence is TGTGCCAGCAGCGATATCCGGACTAGCGGGAACTACAATGAGCAGTTCTTC.

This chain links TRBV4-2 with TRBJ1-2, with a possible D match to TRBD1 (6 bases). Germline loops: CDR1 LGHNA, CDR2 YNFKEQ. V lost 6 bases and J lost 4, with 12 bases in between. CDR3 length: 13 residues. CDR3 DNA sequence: TGTGCCAGCAGACAGACAGGAGGCTATGGCTACACCTTC. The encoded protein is CASRQTGGYGYTF.

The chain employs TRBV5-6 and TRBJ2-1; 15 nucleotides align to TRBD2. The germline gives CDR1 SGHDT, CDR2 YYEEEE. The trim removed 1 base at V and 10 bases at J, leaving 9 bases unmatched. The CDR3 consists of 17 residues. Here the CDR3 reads CASSLKPGTSGRWEQFF. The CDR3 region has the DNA TGTGCCAGCAGCTTGAAACCCGGGACTAGCGGGAGGTGGGAGCAGTTCTTC.

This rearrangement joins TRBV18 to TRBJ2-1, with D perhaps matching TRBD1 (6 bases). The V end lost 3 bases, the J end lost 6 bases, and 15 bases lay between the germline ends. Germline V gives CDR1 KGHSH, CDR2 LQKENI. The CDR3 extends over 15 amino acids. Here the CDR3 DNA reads TGTGCCAGCTCACCTTCAGGGGTTTCGGCCAATGAGCAGTTCTTC. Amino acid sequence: CASSPSGVSANEQFF.

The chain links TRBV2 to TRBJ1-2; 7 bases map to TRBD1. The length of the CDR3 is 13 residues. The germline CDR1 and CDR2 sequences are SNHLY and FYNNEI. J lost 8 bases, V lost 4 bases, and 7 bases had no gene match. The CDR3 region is CASSGQGGLGYTF. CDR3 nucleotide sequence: TGTGCCAGCAGTGGACAGGGTGGATTGGGCTACACCTTC.

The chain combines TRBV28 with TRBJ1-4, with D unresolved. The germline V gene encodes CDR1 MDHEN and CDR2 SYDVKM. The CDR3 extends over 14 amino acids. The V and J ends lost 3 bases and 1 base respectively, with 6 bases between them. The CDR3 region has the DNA TGTGCCAGCAGTTTCTCAGGAACTAATGAAAAACTGTTTTTT. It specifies CASSFSGTNEKLFF.

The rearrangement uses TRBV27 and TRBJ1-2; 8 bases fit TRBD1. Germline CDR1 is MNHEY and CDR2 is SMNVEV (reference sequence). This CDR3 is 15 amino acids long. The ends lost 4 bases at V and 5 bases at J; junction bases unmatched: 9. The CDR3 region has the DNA TGTGCCAGCAGTTCTTATGGACAGGGCGCTTATGGCTACACCTTC. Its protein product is CASSSYGQGAYGYTF.

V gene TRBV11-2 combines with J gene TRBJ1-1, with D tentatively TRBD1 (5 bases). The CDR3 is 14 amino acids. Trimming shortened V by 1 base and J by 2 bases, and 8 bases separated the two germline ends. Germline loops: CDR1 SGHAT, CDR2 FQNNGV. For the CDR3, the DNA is TGTGCCAGCAGCTTAGGGGACTACAACACTGAAGCTTTCTTT. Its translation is CASSLGDYNTEAFF.

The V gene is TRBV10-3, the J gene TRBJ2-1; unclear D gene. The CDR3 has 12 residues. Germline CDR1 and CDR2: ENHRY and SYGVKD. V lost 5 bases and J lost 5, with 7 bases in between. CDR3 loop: CAISPRDNEQFF. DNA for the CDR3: TGTGCCATCAGTCCGAGAGACAATGAGCAGTTCTTC.

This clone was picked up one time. The CDR3 coding sequence is TGCAGCGTTGGGGCCAACTATGGCTACACCTTC. Its translation is CSVGANYGYTF. J is TRBJ1-2 and V is TRBV29-1, with D hard to call. V was cut by 4 bases and J by 2 bases, with 5 bases left in between. The germline V gene encodes CDR1 SQVTM and CDR2 ANQGSEA. The CDR3 length is 11 residues.

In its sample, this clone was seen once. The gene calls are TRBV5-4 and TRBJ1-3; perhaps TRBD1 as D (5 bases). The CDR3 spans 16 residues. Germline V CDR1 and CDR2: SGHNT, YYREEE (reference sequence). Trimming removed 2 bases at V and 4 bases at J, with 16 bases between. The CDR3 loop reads CASSFYGGRGGNTIYF. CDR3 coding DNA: TGTGCCAGCAGCTTTTACGGGGGGAGAGGCGGAAACACCATATATTTT.

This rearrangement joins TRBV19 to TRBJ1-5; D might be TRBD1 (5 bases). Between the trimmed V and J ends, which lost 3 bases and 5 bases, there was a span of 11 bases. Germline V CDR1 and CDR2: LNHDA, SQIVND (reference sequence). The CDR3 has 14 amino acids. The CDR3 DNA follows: TGTGCCAGTAGTATCTTATTAGGGGATCAGCCCCAGCATTTT. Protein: CASSILLGDQPQHF.

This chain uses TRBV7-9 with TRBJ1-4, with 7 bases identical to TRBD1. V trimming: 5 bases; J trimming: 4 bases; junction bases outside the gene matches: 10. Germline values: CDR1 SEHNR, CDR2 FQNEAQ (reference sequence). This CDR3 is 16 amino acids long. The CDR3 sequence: CASSGRQGGGNEKLFF. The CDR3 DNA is TGTGCCAGCAGCGGAAGACAGGGCGGTGGTAATGAAAAACTGTTTTTT.

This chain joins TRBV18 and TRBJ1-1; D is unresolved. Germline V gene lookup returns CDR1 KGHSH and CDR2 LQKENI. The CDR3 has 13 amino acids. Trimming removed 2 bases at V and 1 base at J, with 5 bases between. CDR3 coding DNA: TGTGCCAGCTCACCAAATAAGAACACTGAAGCTTTCTTT. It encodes CASSPNKNTEAFF.

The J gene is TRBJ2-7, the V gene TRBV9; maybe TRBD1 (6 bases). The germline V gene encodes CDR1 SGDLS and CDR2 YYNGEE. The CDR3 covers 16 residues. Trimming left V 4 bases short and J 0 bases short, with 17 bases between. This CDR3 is CASSPSGQWSSYEQYF. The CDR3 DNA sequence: TGTGCCAGCAGCCCCTCCGGACAGTGGAGCTCCTACGAGCAGTACTTC.

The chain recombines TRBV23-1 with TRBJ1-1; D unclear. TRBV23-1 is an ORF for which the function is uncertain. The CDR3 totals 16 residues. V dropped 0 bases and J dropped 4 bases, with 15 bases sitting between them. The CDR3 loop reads CASSQSAGGRFTEAFF. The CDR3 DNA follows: TGCGCCAGCAGTCAATCGGCGGGAGGGCGATTCACTGAAGCTTTCTTT.

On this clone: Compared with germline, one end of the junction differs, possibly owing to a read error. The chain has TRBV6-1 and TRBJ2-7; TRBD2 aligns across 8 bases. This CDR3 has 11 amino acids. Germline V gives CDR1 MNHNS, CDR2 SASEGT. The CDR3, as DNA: TGTGCCAGCAGTTCGCAGCGGGAGAGGAACTTC. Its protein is CASSSQRERNF.